One sample yielded the 24 T cell receptor beta chains listed below, sequenced in a study of T cell repertoires in cytomegalovirus infection. TCRdb independently ran MiXCR on the reads; one entry per CDR3 protein. The profile shows more than 400,000 distinct CDR3 sequences, about 25% of them singletons. The material sequenced was PBMCs. These receptors were collected from a human donor in good health (CMV status not recorded). Some clones in this sample may be carry-over from other donors' samples.

The genes are TRBV9 and TRBJ2-7, with TRBD2 identical over 12 bases. The V gene's germline CDR1 is SGDLS and CDR2 YYNGEE. With V trimmed by 0 bases and J by 5 bases, 6 bases remained unmatched. This CDR3 is 16 amino acids long. This chain's CDR3 is CASSVGRLAGDHEQYV. CDR3 coding DNA: TGTGCCAGCAGCGTAGGTAGACTAGCGGGAGACCACGAGCAGTACGTC.

This clonotype came up once. A read error may explain this, as a much larger clone is one base away. The V and J genes are TRBV28 and TRBJ1-5; 7 nucleotides align to TRBD1. The length of the CDR3 is 15 residues. The germline V gene has CDR1 MDHEN and CDR2 SYDVKM. Trimming removed 6 bases from V and 3 bases from J; junction bases left unmatched: 8. The CDR3 is CASRNVRGSNQPQHF. CDR3 in DNA: TGTGCCAGCAGAAACGTCAGGGGGTCCAATCAGCCCCAGCATTTT.

There are a few counts of this clonotype. V is TRBV6-5 and J is TRBJ2-2; no firm D call. This CDR3 contains 17 residues. The ends were cut back, 5 bases at V and 1 base at J, with 17 bases in the middle. Germline V gives CDR1 MNHEY, CDR2 SVGAGI. CDR3 sequence: CASSVGYRAVNTGELFF. The CDR3, as DNA: TGTGCCAGCAGTGTGGGGTATCGGGCCGTGAACACCGGGGAGCTGTTTTTT.

This clonotype occurred many times. The CDR3 DNA reads TGTGCCAGCAGCGGATTTCAGGGTTCGAGAAGCTACACCTTC. Its protein is CASSGFQGSRSYTF. V gene TRBV7-2 combines with J gene TRBJ1-2; D might be TRBD1 (5 bases). Per the germline V gene, CDR1 is SGHTA and CDR2 is FQGNSA. The ends were cut back, 5 bases at V and 9 bases at J, with 19 bases in the middle. This CDR3 is built from 14 residues.

This clonotype occurred many times. The rearrangement joins TRBV6-6 to TRBJ1-2; TRBD1 matches 7 bases. The V gene end was trimmed by 4 bases and the J gene end by 2 bases; junction bases not matched to a gene: 1. Germline V lookup: CDR1 MNHNY, CDR2 SVGAGI (reference sequence). There are 13 residues in the CDR3. The CDR3 DNA follows: TGTGCCAGCAGTTCGACAGGGAACTATGGCTACACCTTC. Its translation: CASSSTGNYGYTF.

This chain links TRBV7-9 with TRBJ1-4; D possibly corresponds to TRBD1 (6 bases). The CDR3 totals 11 residues. Per germline, CDR1 SEHNR and CDR2 FQNEAQ (reference sequence). Trimming pared 6 bases from V and 14 bases from J, leaving 13 bases between. The DNA of the CDR3 is TGTGCCAGCAGTAGGGACACCGCTCTGTTTTTT. Amino acids: CASSRDTALFF. The full variable domain, in which reference TRBV7-9 and TRBJ1-4 provide the parts outside the CDR3, is DTGVSQNPRHKITKRGQNVTFRCDPISEHNRLYWYRQTLGQGPEFLTYFQNEAQLEKSRLLSDRFSAERPKGSFSTLEIQRTEQGDSAMYLCASSRDTALFFGSGTQLSVL.

This clonotype showed up just a few times. J is TRBJ2-5 and V is TRBV6-2 or TRBV6-3; TRBD2 agrees at 15 bases. The junction had 6 bases not matched to a gene; V was cut back by 6 bases and J by 4 bases. Germline V gives CDR1 MNHEY, CDR2 SVGEGT. The CDR3 spans 16 residues. This chain's CDR3 is CASRRPGLAGGETQYF. In DNA form, the CDR3 reads TGTGCCAGCAGACGGCCGGGACTAGCGGGAGGAGAGACCCAGTACTTC.

The rearrangement uses TRBV5-1 and TRBJ1-1; D possibly corresponds to TRBD1 (5 bases). V shed 3 bases and J shed 4 bases, with 13 bases lying between them. The germline V gene encodes CDR1 SGHRS and CDR2 YFSETQ. The CDR3 covers 14 residues. CDR3 amino acids: CASSSRDAGTEAFF. CDR3 in DNA: TGCGCCAGCAGCTCCCGGGACGCTGGCACTGAAGCTTTCTTT.

The V and J genes are TRBV30 and TRBJ2-7; TRBD2 matches 13 bases. Unmatched junction bases numbered 9, after V lost 5 bases and J lost 5 bases. The germline V gene encodes CDR1 GTSNPN and CDR2 SVGIG (reference sequence). This CDR3 is 15 amino acids long. The CDR3 spells CAWSPGLAGLNEQYV. The DNA for the CDR3 is TGTGCCTGGTCTCCGGGACTAGCGGGATTAAACGAGCAGTACGTC.

This clonotype was seen a handful of times. This chain uses TRBV7-9 with TRBJ1-1; the D is unclear. Trimming cost V 1 base and J 7 bases, with 10 bases left between them. Per the germline V gene, CDR1 is SEHNR and CDR2 is FQNEAQ (reference sequence). The CDR3 sequence is 13 residues long. The CDR3 loop is CASSLGGKNEAFF. For the CDR3, the DNA is TGTGCCAGCAGCTTAGGGGGAAAGAATGAAGCTTTCTTT. The full variable domain, completed using reference TRBV7-9 and TRBJ1-1, is DTGVSQNPRHKITKRGQNVTFRCDPISEHNRLYWYRQTLGQGPEFLTYFQNEAQLEKSRLLSDRFSAERPKGSFSTLEIQRTEQGDSAMYLCASSLGGKNEAFFGQGTRLTVV.

The chain links TRBV7-2 to TRBJ2-2; TRBD1 matches at 8 bases. The germline CDR1 and CDR2 sequences are SGHTA and FQGNSA. The CDR3 has 17 residues. With V trimmed by 3 bases and J by 0 bases, 6 bases remained unmatched. CDR3 in DNA: TGTGCCAGCAGCTTCCCCCCAGGGGGCGCGAACACCGGGGAGCTGTTTTTT. Its translation is CASSFPPGGANTGELFF.

This clonotype occurred a few times. The rearrangement joins TRBV7-8 to TRBJ1-1; D remains unclear. V gave up 4 bases and J gave up 1 base, with 4 bases separating them. CDR1 and CDR2 (germline): SGHVS, FQNEAQ. CDR3 length: 12 residues. CDR3 residues: CASSWTNTEAFF. CDR3 coding DNA: TGTGCCAGCAGCTGGACGAACACTGAAGCTTTCTTT.

The chain uses TRBV27 and TRBJ2-1; D assignment may be TRBD1 or TRBD2 (5 bases each). Germline CDR1 reads MNHEY; CDR2 reads SMNVEV (reference sequence). CDR3 length equals 17 residues. The V gene lost 4 bases and the J gene lost 5 bases, with 21 bases spanning the gap. DNA for the CDR3: TGTGCCAGCAGTTCCCCCGTGTGGGGGAGATCCGACAATGAGCAGTTCTTC. Its protein is CASSSPVWGRSDNEQFF.

The chain carries TRBV20-1 and TRBJ1-2; tentative D call: TRBD1 (5 bases). Germline loops: CDR1 DFQATT, CDR2 SNEGSKA (reference sequence). The germline V and J ends were trimmed by 6 bases and 8 bases, with 19 bases remaining between them. This CDR3 is 13 amino acids long. CDR3 nucleotides: TGCAGTGCCTCGGGGGGATTAACTTTAGGCTACACCTTC. This codes for CSASGGLTLGYTF.

The chain employs TRBV20-1 and TRBJ2-1; TRBD2 agrees at 9 bases. Germline values: CDR1 DFQATT, CDR2 SNEGSKA (reference sequence). After removal of 4 bases from V and 8 bases from J, the junction contained 12 bases not matched to a gene. The CDR3 contains 15 residues. CDR3 region: CSAISGLAHKDEQFF. CDR3 DNA: TGCAGTGCTATCTCGGGACTAGCACACAAGGATGAGCAGTTCTTC.

This clonotype appeared many times. The genes are TRBV7-2 and TRBJ1-2; possibly TRBD1 for D (5 bases). Germline V gene lookup returns CDR1 SGHTA and CDR2 FQGNSA. This CDR3 region has 13 residues. Trimming cost V 5 bases and J 7 bases, with 14 bases left between them. The CDR3: CASSPGRGFGYTF. The CDR3 bases are TGTGCCAGCAGCCCAGGCCGGGGGTTTGGCTACACCTTC. Based on the CDR3 plus reference TRBV7-2 and TRBJ1-2, the full variable domain is GAGVSQSPSNKVTEKGKDVELRCDPISGHTALYWYRQSLGQGLEFLIYFQGNSAPDKSGLPSDRFSAERTGGSVSTLTIQRTQQEDSAVYLCASSPGRGFGYTFGSGTRLTVV.

The sample holds one count of this clonotype. This chain links TRBV3-1 with TRBJ2-7; D is tentatively TRBD1 or TRBD2 (5 bases each). The germline V gene has CDR1 LGHDT and CDR2 YNNKEL (reference sequence). V was shortened by 0 bases and J by 2 bases, with 11 bases between the two germline ends. This CDR3 region has 15 residues. The CDR3 bases are TGTGCCAGCAGCCAAGATAAAGGGACGGCCTACGAGCAGTACTTC. Its protein is CASSQDKGTAYEQYF.

This chain joins TRBV18 and TRBJ2-7, with D possibly being TRBD2 (6 bases). The CDR3 contains 13 residues. V was clipped by 1 base and J by 4 bases, with 8 bases between them. The germline V gene encodes CDR1 KGHSH and CDR2 LQKENI. CDR3 DNA sequence: TGTGCCAGCTCACCACGGCGGGGATACGAGCAGTACTTC. As protein: CASSPRRGYEQYF.

V gene TRBV12-3 or TRBV12-4 combines with J gene TRBJ1-1; unclear D gene. The germline V and J ends were trimmed by 0 bases and 1 base, with 6 bases remaining between them. CDR3 length: 14 amino acids. The CDR3 bases are TGTGCCAGCAGTTTAGCGCGGAGGAACACTGAAGCTTTCTTT. Protein: CASSLARRNTEAFF.

This clonotype was observed a handful of times. The chain links TRBV18 to TRBJ1-2; unclear D gene. The CDR3 length is 16 residues. Trimming took off 2 bases at V and 7 bases at J, with 20 bases between the two ends. Germline CDR1 KGHSH, CDR2 LQKENI. CDR3 protein: CASSPTEGGEILGYTF. The CDR3 DNA follows: TGTGCCAGCTCACCAACTGAGGGCGGCGAGATCCTTGGCTACACCTTC.

In this sample, this clonotype turned up a few times. The V and J genes are TRBV4-1 and TRBJ1-1; no clear D. Germline V CDR1 and CDR2: MGHRA, YSYEKL. Trimming took 0 bases from V and 4 from J, leaving 12 bases between them. This CDR3 is built from 15 residues. CDR3 in amino acids: CASSQDPPFATEAFF. In DNA, the CDR3 is TGCGCCAGCAGCCAAGATCCACCGTTCGCCACTGAAGCTTTCTTT.

This clonotype was picked up a small number of times. The chain recombines TRBV18 with TRBJ2-4, with D perhaps TRBD1 (5 bases). The V end lost 0 bases, the J end lost 8 bases, and 11 bases lay between the germline ends. The germline gives CDR1 KGHSH, CDR2 LQKENI. The CDR3 is made up of 14 amino acids. CDR3 nucleotides: TGTGCCAGCTCACCACCGAACGAAGGGGACATTCAGTACTTC. This translates into CASSPPNEGDIQYF.

The sample holds a few counts of this clonotype. The chain recombines TRBV11-3 with TRBJ2-2; perhaps TRBD1 as D (5 bases). The CDR3 loop spans 15 amino acids. Germline V lookup: CDR1 SGHNT, CDR2 YENEEA. Trimming removed 2 bases from V and 4 bases from J, with 11 bases in between. CDR3 region: CASSLNGRGTGELFF. CDR3 nucleotide sequence: TGTGCCAGCAGCTTAAACGGAAGGGGCACCGGGGAGCTGTTTTTT.

This clonotype has at least ten counts. The CDR3, as DNA: TGTGCCAGCAGCTTAGATAGTACTAGCGGGAGTTTCTACAATGAGCAGTTCTTC. Translating it yields CASSLDSTSGSFYNEQFF. This chain uses TRBV7-2 with TRBJ2-1; TRBD2 matches at 11 bases. This CDR3 has 18 residues. CDR1 SGHTA and CDR2 FQGNSA come from the germline V gene. The ends lost 1 base at V and 3 bases at J; junction bases unmatched: 8. The full variable domain, with the rest looked up from reference TRBV7-2 and TRBJ2-1, is GAGVSQSPSNKVTEKGKDVELRCDPISGHTALYWYRQSLGQGLEFLIYFQGNSAPDKSGLPSDRFSAERTGGSVSTLTIQRTQQEDSAVYLCASSLDSTSGSFYNEQFFGPGTRLTVL.